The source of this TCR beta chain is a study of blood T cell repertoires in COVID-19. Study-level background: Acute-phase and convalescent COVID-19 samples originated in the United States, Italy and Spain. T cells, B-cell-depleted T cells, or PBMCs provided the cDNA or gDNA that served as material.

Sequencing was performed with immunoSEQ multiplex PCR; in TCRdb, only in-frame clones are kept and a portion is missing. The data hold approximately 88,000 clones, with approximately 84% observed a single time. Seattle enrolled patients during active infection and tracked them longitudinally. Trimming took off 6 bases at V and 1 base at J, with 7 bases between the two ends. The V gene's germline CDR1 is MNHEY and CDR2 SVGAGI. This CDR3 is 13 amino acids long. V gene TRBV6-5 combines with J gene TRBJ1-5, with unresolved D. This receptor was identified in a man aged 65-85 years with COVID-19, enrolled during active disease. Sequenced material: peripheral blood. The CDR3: CASRTGSNQPQHF. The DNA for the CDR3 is TGTGCCAGCAGGACGGGGAGCAATCAGCCCCAGCATTTT.